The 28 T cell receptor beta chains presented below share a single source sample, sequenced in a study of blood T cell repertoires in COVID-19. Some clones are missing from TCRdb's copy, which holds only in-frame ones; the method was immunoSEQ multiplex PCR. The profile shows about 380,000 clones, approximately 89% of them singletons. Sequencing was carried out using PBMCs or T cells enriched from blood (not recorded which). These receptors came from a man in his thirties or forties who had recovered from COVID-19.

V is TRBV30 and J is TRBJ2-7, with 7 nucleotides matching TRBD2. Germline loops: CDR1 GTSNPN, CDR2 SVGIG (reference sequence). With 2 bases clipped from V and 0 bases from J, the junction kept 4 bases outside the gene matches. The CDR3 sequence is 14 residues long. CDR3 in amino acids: CAWSLLAGSYEQYF. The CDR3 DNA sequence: TGTGCCTGGAGTCTATTAGCGGGCTCCTACGAGCAGTACTTC.

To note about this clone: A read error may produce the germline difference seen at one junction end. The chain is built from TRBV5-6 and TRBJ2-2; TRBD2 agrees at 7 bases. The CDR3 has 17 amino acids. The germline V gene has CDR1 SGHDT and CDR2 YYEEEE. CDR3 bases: TGTGCCAGCAGCTTGTTACCCGGGGAGGGAAACATCGGGGAGCTGTTTTTT. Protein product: CASSLLPGEGNIGELFF.

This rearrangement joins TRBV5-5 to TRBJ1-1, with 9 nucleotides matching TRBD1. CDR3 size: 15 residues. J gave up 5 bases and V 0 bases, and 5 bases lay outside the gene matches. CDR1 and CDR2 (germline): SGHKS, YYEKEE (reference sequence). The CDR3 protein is CASSLARDRETEAFF. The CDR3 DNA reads TGTGCCAGCAGCTTGGCTCGGGACAGGGAGACTGAAGCTTTCTTT.

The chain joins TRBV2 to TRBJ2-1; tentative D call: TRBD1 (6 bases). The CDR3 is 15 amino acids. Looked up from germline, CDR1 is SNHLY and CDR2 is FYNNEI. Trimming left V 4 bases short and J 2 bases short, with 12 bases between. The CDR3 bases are TGTGCCAGCAGTGCACTACAGGGCCCCTACAATGAGCAGTTCTTC. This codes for CASSALQGPYNEQFF.

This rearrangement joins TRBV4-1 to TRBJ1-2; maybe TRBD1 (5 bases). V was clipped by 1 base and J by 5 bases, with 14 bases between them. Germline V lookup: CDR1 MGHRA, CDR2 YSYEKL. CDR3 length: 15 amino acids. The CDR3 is CASSQVGASPYGYTF. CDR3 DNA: TGCGCCAGCAGCCAAGTTGGGGCGAGTCCTTATGGCTACACCTTC.

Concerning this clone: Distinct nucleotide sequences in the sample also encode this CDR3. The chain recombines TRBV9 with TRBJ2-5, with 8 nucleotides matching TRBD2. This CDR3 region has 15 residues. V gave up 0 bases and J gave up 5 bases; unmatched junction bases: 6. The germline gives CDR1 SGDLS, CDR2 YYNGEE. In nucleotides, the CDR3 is TGTGCCAGCAGCGTAGGTACGGGGGGGCTTGAGACCCAGTACTTC. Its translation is CASSVGTGGLETQYF.

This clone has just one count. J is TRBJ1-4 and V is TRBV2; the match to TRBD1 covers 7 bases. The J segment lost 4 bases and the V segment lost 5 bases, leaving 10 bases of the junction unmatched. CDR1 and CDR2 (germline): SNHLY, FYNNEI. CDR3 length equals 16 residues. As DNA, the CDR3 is TGTGCCAGCAGTCCTCCTAGACAGGGCCTTAATGAAAAACTGTTTTTT. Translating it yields CASSPPRQGLNEKLFF.

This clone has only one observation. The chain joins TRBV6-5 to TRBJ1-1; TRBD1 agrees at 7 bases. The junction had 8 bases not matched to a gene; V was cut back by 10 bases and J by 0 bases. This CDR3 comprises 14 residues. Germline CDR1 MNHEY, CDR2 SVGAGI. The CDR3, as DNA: TGTGCCACTCAGGGGGGAGTCATGAACACTGAAGCTTTCTTT. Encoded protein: CATQGGVMNTEAFF.

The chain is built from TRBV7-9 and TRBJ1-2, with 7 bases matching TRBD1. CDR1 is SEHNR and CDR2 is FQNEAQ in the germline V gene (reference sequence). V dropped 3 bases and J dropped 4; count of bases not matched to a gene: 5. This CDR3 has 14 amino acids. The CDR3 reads CASSFTGAGYGYTF. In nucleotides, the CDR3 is TGTGCCAGCAGCTTTACAGGGGCGGGCTATGGCTACACCTTC.

CDR3 in DNA: TGCGCCAGCAGCGCCGGGACACCGCTGGAGACCCAGTACTTC. Translated: CASSAGTPLETQYF. The gene calls are TRBV5-1 and TRBJ2-5; maybe TRBD1 (6 bases). CDR3 size: 14 residues. Germline V gene lookup returns CDR1 SGHRS and CDR2 YFSETQ. Trimming stripped 4 bases from V and 5 bases from J, with 15 bases between.

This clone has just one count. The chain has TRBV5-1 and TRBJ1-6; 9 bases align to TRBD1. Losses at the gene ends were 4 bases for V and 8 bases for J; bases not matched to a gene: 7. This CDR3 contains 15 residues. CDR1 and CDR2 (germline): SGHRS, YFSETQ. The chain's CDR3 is CASSQKGQGDSPLHF. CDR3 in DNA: TGCGCCAGCAGCCAGAAGGGACAGGGTGATTCACCCCTCCACTTT.

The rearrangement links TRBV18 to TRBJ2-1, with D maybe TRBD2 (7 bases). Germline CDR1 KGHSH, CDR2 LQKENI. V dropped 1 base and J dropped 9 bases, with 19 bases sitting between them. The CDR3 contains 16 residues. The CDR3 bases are TGTGCCAGCTCACCACTTCCGGGGGGCTCTACAGGTGAGCAGTTCTTC. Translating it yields CASSPLPGGSTGEQFF. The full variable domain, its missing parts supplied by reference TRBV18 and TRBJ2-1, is NAGVMQNPRHLVRRRGQEARLRCSPMKGHSHVYWYRQLPEEGLKFMVYLQKENIIDESGMPKERFSAEFPKEGPSILRIQQVVRGDSAAYFCASSPLPGGSTGEQFFGPGTRLTVL.

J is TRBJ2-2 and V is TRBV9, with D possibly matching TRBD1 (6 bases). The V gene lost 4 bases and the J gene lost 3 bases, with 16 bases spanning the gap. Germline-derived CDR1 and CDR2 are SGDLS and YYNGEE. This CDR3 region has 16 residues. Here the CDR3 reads CASSFTTGQYTGELFF. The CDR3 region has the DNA TGTGCCAGCAGCTTCACCACCGGACAGTACACCGGGGAGCTGTTTTTT.

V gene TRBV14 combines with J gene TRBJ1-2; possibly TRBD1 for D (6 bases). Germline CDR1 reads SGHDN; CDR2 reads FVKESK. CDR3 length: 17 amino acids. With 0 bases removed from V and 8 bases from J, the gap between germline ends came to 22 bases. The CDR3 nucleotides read TGTGCCAGCAGCCAAGAGATTAGACGGGTGAAGGGGGACGGCTACACCTTC. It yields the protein CASSQEIRRVKGDGYTF.

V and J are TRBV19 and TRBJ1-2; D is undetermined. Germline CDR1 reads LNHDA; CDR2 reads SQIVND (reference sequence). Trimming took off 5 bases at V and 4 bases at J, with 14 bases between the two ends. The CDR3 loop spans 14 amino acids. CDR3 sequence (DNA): TGTGCCAGTAGTCCCGGGCCCGGGAGCTATGGCTACACCTTC. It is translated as CASSPGPGSYGYTF.

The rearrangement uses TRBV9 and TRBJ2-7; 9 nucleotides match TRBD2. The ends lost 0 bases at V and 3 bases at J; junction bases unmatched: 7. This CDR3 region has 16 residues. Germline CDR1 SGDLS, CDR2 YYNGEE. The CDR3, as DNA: TGTGCCAGCAGCGTAGTGGATAGCGGGGGTTTCTACGAGCAGTACTTC. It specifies CASSVVDSGGFYEQYF.

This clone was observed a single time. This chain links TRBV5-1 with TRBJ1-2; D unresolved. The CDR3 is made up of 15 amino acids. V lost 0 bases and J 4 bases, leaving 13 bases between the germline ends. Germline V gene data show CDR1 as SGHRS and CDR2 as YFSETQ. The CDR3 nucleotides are TGCGCCAGCAGCTTGGATCCGGGTTCGGGCTATGGCTACACCTTC. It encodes CASSLDPGSGYGYTF. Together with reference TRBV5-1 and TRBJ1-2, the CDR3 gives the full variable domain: KAGVTQTPRYLIKTRGQQVTLSCSPISGHRSVSWYQQTPGQGLQFLFEYFSETQRNKGNFPGRFSGRQFSNSRSEMNVSTLELGDSALYLCASSLDPGSGYGYTFGSGTRLTVV.

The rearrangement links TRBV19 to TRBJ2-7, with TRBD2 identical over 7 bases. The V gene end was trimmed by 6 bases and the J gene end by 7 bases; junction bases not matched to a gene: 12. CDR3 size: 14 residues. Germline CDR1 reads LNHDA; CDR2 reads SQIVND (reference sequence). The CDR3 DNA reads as TGTGCCAGTAGCGGGACGGGGGGTGCTCGGGAGCAGTACTTC. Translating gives CASSGTGGAREQYF.

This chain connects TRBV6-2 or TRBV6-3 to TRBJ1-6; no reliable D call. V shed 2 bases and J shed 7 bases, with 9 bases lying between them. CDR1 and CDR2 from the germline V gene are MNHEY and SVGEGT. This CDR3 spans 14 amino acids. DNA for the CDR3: TGTGCCAGCAGTTACGGGCCCCGGAATTCACCCCTCCACTTT. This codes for CASSYGPRNSPLHF.

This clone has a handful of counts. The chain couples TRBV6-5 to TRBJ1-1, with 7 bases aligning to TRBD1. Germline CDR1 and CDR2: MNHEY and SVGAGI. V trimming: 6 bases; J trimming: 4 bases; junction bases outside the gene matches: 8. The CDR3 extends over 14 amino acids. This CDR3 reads CASRGTARGTEAFF. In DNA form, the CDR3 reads TGTGCCAGCAGGGGGACAGCGAGGGGCACTGAAGCTTTCTTT.

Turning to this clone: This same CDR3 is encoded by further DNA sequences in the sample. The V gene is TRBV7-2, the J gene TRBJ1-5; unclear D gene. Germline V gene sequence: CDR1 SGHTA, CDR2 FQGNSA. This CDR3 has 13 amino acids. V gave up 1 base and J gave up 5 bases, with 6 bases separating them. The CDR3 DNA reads TGTGCCAGCAGCTTAGTTGGAGATCAGCCCCAGCATTTT. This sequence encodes CASSLVGDQPQHF.

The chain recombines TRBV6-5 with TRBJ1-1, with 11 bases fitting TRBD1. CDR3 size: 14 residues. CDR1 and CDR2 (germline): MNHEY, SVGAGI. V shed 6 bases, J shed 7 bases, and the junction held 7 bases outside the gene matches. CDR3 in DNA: TGTGCCAGCAGCCCGCGGACAGGGGGCCGTGAAGCTTTCTTT. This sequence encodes CASSPRTGGREAFF.

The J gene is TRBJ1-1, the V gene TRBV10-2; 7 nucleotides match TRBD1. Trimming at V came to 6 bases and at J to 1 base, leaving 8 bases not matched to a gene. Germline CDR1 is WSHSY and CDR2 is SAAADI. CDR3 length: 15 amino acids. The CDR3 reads CASRLDGTANTEAFF. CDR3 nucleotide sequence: TGCGCCAGCAGGCTCGACGGGACAGCGAACACTGAAGCTTTCTTT.

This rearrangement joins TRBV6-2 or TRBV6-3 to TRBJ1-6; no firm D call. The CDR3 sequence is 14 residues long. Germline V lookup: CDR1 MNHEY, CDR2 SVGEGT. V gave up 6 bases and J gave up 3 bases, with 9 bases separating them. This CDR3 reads CASRYQFYNSPLHF. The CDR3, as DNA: TGTGCCAGCAGATACCAGTTCTATAATTCACCCCTCCACTTT.

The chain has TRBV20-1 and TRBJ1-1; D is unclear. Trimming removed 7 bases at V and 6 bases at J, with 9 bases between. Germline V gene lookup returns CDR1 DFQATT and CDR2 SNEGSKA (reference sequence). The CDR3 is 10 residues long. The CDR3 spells CSVRRAEAFF. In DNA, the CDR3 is TGCAGTGTAAGGAGGGCTGAAGCTTTCTTT.

Here the CDR3 reads CASSYKGPGLFF. The CDR3 coding sequence is TGTGCCAGCAGTTACAAAGGCCCGGGGCTGTTTTTT. The V call is TRBV6-2 or TRBV6-3, the J call TRBJ2-2; D not certain. Trimming took 2 bases from V and 13 from J, leaving 11 bases between them. Per the germline V gene, CDR1 is MNHEY and CDR2 is SVGEGT. CDR3 size: 12 residues.

The CDR3 DNA reads TGTGCCAGCAGCCCGATGGGGGCGTCTGAAGCTTTCTTT. Amino acids: CASSPMGASEAFF. V is TRBV11-3 and J is TRBJ1-1; TRBD1 is a possible D gene (6 bases). The CDR3 covers 13 residues. CDR1 and CDR2 (germline): SGHNT, YENEEA. The germline V and J ends were trimmed by 5 bases and 6 bases, with 13 bases remaining between them. Full variable domain (outside the CDR3, taken from reference TRBV11-3 and TRBJ1-1): EAGVVQSPRYKIIEKKQPVAFWCNPISGHNTLYWYLQNLGQGPELLIRYENEEAVDDSQLPKDRFSAERLKGVDSTLKIQPAELGDSAVYLCASSPMGASEAFFGQGTRLTVV.

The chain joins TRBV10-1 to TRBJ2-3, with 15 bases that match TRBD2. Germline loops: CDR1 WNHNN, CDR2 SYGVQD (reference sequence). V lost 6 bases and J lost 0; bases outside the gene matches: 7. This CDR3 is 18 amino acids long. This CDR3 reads CASSRGTSGGPSTDTQYF. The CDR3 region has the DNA TGCGCCAGCAGCCGCGGGACTAGCGGGGGGCCTAGCACAGATACGCAGTATTTT.